The clone carrying this T cell receptor beta chain has only one observation. Antigen: not known. V was cut by 6 bases and J by 3 bases, with 12 bases left in between. The CDR3 totals 15 residues. CDR1 is SNHLY and CDR2 is FYNNEI in the germline V gene. The sample is drawn from a study of type 1 regulatory T cells. As for the study in general: An in vitro protocol generated T-allo10, a Tr1-enriched, alloantigen-specific CD4 T cell product.

TCRdb reanalysed the reads using MiXCR and keeps one entry per CDR3 protein. The sample holds 63,000 or so distinct CDR3 sequences; 45% to 50% are singletons and the top ten take more than 2%. Study-wide points: Compared with non-Tr1 cells, Tr1 cells showed a narrower TCR repertoire.

This TCR came from a human donor in good health. The chain recombines TRBV2 with TRBJ2-6, with D uncertain. Sequencing used cultured non-Tr1 T cells, either the whole culture or a sorted T cell fraction (not recorded which). CDR3: CASSLALDGANVLTF. The CDR3, as DNA: TGTGCCAGCAGCTTAGCTTTAGATGGGGCCAACGTCCTGACTTTC.